A selection of T cell receptor beta chains follows, all from one sample in a study of blood T cell repertoires in COVID-19. Sequencing was performed with immunoSEQ multiplex PCR; in TCRdb, only in-frame clones are kept and a portion is missing. This sample yields 250,000 to 350,000 clones, of which approximately 85% are seen a single time; approximately 0.94% belongs to the top ten. Specimen: peripheral blood. The receptors shown here come from a human donor with COVID-19, enrolled during active disease. The donor label of this sample is uncertain. The CDR3 runs from the conserved cysteine through the conserved F or W. Fields, in order: CDR3 protein, CDR3 DNA, CDR3 length, J gene, V gene, D gene. The D gene is left open where the match is weak.

CDR3 protein: CASSRPGLAGVTDTQYF
CDR3 DNA: TGTGCCAGCAGTCGTCCGGGACTAGCGGGAGTAACAGATACGCAGTATTTT
CDR3 length: 17
J gene: TRBJ2-3
V gene: TRBV27
D gene: TRBD2

CDR3 protein: CASSSDSGTEAFF
CDR3 DNA: TGTGCCAGCAGCTCCGACTCCGGCACTGAAGCTTTCTTT
CDR3 length: 13
J gene: TRBJ1-1
V gene: TRBV6-5
D gene: -

CDR3 protein: CASSLEGTGSSGANVLTF
CDR3 DNA: TGTGCCAGCAGCTTGGAGGGGACAGGGAGCTCTGGGGCCAACGTCCTGACTTTC
CDR3 length: 18
J gene: TRBJ2-6
V gene: TRBV5-4
D gene: TRBD1

CDR3 protein: CAISAPTGASYNEQFF
CDR3 DNA: TGTGCCATCAGCGCCCCAACGGGAGCGTCCTACAATGAGCAGTTCTTC
CDR3 length: 16
J gene: TRBJ2-1
V gene: TRBV10-3
D gene: -

CDR3 protein: CASVTGSSPLHF
CDR3 DNA: TGTGCCAGCGTAACAGGGAGCTCACCCCTCCACTTT
CDR3 length: 12
J gene: TRBJ1-6
V gene: TRBV28
D gene: -

CDR3 protein: CAAARAQGVYGYTF
CDR3 DNA: TGTGCAGCAGCAAGGGCACAGGGGGTTTATGGCTACACCTTC
CDR3 length: 14
J gene: TRBJ1-2
V gene: TRBV6-5
D gene: TRBD1

CDR3 protein: CASSAPSFLGNYEQYF
CDR3 DNA: TGCGCCAGCAGCGCTCCTAGCTTCTTGGGGAATTACGAGCAGTACTTC
CDR3 length: 16
J gene: TRBJ2-7
V gene: TRBV5-1
D gene: -

CDR3 protein: CASSFDREEGYTF
CDR3 DNA: TGTGCCAGCAGCTTTGACAGGGAGGAAGGCTACACCTTC
CDR3 length: 13
J gene: TRBJ1-2
V gene: TRBV6-5
D gene: TRBD1

CDR3 protein: CASKESVYNEQFF
CDR3 DNA: TGTGCCAGCAAAGAGAGCGTTTACAATGAGCAGTTCTTC
CDR3 length: 13
J gene: TRBJ2-1
V gene: TRBV6-5
D gene: -

CDR3 protein: CASSYSYQYNSPLHF
CDR3 DNA: TGTGCCAGCAGTTACTCGTACCAGTATAATTCACCCCTCCACTTT
CDR3 length: 15
J gene: TRBJ1-6
V gene: TRBV6-5
D gene: -

CDR3 protein: CSVESQGLTGELFF
CDR3 DNA: TGCAGCGTTGAGTCACAGGGGCTCACCGGGGAGCTGTTTTTT
CDR3 length: 14
J gene: TRBJ2-2
V gene: TRBV29-1
D gene: TRBD1